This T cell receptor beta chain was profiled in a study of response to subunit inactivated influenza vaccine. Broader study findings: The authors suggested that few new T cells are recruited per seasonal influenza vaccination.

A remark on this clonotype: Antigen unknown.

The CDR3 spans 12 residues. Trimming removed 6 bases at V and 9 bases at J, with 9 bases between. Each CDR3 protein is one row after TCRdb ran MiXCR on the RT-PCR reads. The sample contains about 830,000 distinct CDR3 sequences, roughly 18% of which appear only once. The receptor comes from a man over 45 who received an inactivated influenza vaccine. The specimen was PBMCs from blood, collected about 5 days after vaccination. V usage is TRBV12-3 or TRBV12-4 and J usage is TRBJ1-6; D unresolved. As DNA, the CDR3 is TGTGCCAGCAGCTCGGGGATTTCACCCCTCCACTTT. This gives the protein CASSSGISPLHF.